What follows is one TCR beta chain and its context. The antigen remains undetermined. TCRdb ran MiXCR on the 5' RACE reads and lists one entry per CDR3 protein. The sample has under 300,000 distinct CDR3 sequences, under 8.5% seen once. The sample comes from a study of T-cell memory formation after mild COVID-19. V was trimmed by 5 bases and J by 11 bases, leaving 15 bases between them. The CDR3 is made up of 12 amino acids. General study results and limits: Chiefly within CM and EM were the contracting CD4+ clones; CD8+ ones were within EMRA. While clones contracting from day 15 to 85 were balanced between CD4 and CD8, later expanders leaned CD4+.

The V gene is TRBV12-3 or TRBV12-4, the J gene TRBJ1-1, with D possibly TRBD1 on 6 matching bases. This receptor was obtained from a man younger than 35 who had mild COVID-19 (a few samples of this study predate the infection). Cell type and time point are not known. Sequencing was done on a sample of PBMCs or a T cell subset sorted from them (not recorded which). The CDR3 DNA sequence: TGTGCCAGCAGTAGGGGCAGGGACACCGCTTTCTTT. Residues: CASSRGRDTAFF.